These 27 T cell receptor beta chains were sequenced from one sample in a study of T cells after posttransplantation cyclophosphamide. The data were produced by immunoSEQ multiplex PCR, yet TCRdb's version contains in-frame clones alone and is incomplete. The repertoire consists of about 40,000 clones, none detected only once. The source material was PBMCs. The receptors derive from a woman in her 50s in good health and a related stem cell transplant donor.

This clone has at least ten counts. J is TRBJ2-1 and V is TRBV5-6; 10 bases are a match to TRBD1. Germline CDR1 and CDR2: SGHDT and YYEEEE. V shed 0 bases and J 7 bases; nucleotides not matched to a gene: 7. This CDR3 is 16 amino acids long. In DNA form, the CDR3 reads TGTGCCAGCAGCTTGGTGGGGACAGGGGCAGCAAATGAGCAGTTCTTC. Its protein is CASSLVGTGAANEQFF.

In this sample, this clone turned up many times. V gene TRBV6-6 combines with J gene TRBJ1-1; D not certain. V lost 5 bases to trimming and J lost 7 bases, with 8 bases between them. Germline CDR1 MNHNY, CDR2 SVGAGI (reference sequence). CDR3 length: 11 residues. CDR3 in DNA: TGTGCCAGCAGTCCCCGGGGTGAAGCTTTCTTT. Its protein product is CASSPRGEAFF.

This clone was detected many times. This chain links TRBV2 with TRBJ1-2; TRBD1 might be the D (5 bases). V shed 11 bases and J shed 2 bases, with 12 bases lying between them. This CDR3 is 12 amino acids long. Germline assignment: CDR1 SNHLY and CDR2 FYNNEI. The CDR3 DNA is TGTGCCGGGAGGGGAGCCAACTATGGCTACACCTTC. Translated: CAGRGANYGYTF.

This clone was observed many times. The CDR3 region has the DNA TGTGCCAGCTCACCAGTCGCCACGGGGAATTCACCCCTCCACTTT. It codes for CASSPVATGNSPLHF. The V and J genes are TRBV18 and TRBJ1-6, with D unclear. V was clipped by 2 bases and J by 7 bases, with 12 bases between them. The CDR3 is 15 residues long. From germline, CDR1 is KGHSH and CDR2 LQKENI. Full variable domain (outside the CDR3, taken from reference TRBV18 and TRBJ1-6): NAGVMQNPRHLVRRRGQEARLRCSPMKGHSHVYWYRQLPEEGLKFMVYLQKENIIDESGMPKERFSAEFPKEGPSILRIQQVVRGDSAAYFCASSPVATGNSPLHFGNGTRLTVT.

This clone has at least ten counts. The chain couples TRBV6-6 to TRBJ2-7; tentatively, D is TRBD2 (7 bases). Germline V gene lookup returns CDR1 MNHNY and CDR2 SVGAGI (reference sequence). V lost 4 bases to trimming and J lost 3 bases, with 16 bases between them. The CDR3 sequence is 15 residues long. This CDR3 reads CASSSQWGGLYEQYF. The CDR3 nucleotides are TGTGCCAGCAGTTCCCAGTGGGGGGGCCTCTACGAGCAGTACTTC.

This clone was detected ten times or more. The DNA of the CDR3 is TGTGCCACCAGCAGAGATAAGGCGGGGGGGAGGTACGAGCAGTACTTC. This gives the protein CATSRDKAGGRYEQYF. J is TRBJ2-7 and V is TRBV15; 9 positions agree with TRBD2. V shed 0 bases, J shed 4 bases, and the junction held 7 bases outside the gene matches. Germline V gives CDR1 LNHNV, CDR2 YYDKDF (reference sequence). The CDR3 loop spans 16 amino acids.

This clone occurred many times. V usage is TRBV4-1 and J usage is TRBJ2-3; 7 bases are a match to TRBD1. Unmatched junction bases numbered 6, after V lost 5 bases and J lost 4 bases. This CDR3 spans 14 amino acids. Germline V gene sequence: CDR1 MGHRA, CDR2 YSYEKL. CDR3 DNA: TGCGCCAGCAGCAAGGGGGCGAGATCAGATACGCAGTATTTT. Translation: CASSKGARSDTQYF.

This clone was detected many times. CDR3: CASSGQLLNQPQHF. CDR3 bases: TGTGCCAGCAGCGGACAGCTGCTCAATCAGCCCCAGCATTTT. The chain has TRBV2 and TRBJ1-5; D is perhaps TRBD1 (6 bases). Between the trimmed V and J ends, which lost 6 bases and 3 bases, there was a span of 12 bases. Germline V gene sequence: CDR1 SNHLY, CDR2 FYNNEI. This CDR3 has 14 residues. Drawing the rest from reference TRBV2 and TRBJ1-5, the complete variable domain is EPEVTQTPSHQVTQMGQEVILRCVPISNHLYFYWYRQILGQKVEFLVSFYNNEISEKSEIFDDQFSVERPDGSNFTLKIRSTKLEDSAMYFCASSGQLLNQPQHFGDGTRLSIL.

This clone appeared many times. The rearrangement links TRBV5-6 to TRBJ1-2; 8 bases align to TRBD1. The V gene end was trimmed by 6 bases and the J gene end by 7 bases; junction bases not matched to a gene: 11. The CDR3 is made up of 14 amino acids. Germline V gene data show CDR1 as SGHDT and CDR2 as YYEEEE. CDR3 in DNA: TGTGCCAGCACCCGACAGGGGCAACAGGGTGGCTACACCTTC. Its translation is CASTRQGQQGGYTF.

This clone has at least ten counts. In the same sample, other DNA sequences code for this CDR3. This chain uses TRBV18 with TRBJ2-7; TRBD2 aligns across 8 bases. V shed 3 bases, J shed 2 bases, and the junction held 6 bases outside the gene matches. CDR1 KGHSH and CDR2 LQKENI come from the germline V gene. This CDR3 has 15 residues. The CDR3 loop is CASSPAGGGPYEQYF. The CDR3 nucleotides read TGTGCCAGCTCACCCGCCGGGGGGGGTCCCTACGAGCAGTACTTC.

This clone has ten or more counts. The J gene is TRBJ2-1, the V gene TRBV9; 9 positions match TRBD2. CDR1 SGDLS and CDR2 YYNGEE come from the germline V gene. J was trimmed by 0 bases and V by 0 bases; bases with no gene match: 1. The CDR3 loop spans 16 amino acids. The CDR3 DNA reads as TGTGCCAGCAGCGTAGGGCGGGGGGGCTCCTACAATGAGCAGTTCTTC. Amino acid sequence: CASSVGRGGSYNEQFF.

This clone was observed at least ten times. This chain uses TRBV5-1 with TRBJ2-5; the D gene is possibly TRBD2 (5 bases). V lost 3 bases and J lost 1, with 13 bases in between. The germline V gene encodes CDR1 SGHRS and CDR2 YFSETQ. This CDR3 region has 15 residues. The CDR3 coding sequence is TGCGCCAGCAGCTCGGTTGCGGGCTTCCAAGAGACCCAGTACTTC. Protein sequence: CASSSVAGFQETQYF.

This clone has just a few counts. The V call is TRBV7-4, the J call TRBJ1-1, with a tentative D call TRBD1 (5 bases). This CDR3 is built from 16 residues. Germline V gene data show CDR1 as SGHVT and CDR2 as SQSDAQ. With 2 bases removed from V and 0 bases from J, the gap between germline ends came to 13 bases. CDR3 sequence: CASSLREGPMNTEAFF. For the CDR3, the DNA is TGTGCCAGCAGCTTAAGGGAGGGGCCCATGAACACTGAAGCTTTCTTT.

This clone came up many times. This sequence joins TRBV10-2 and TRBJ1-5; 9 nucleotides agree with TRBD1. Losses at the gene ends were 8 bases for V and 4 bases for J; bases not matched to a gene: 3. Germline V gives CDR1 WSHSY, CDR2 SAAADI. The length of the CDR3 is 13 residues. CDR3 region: CASRDRENQPQHF. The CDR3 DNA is TGCGCCAGCCGGGACAGGGAAAATCAGCCCCAGCATTTT.

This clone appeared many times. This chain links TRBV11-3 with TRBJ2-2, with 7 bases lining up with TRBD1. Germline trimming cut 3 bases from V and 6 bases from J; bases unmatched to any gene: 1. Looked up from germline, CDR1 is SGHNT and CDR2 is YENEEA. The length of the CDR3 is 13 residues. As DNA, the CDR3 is TGTGCCAGCAGCTTTACAGGGGCCGGGGAGCTGTTTTTT. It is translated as CASSFTGAGELFF.

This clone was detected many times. The CDR3 DNA reads as TGTGCCAGTAGTACACGACAGGGGGCAAGCTATGGCTACACCTTC. It encodes CASSTRQGASYGYTF. The chain uses TRBV19 and TRBJ1-2; 10 bases align to TRBD1. J gave up 4 bases and V 4 bases, and 6 bases lay outside the gene matches. This CDR3 contains 15 residues. Germline values: CDR1 LNHDA, CDR2 SQIVND (reference sequence).

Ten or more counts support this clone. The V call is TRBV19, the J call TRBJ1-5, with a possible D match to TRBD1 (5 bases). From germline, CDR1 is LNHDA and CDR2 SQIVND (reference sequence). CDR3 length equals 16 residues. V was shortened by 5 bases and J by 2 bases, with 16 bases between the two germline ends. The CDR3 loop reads CASSDPGGKGNQPQHF. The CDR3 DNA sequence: TGTGCCAGTAGTGACCCCGGGGGTAAGGGCAATCAGCCCCAGCATTTT. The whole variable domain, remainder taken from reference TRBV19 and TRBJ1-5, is DGGITQSPKYLFRKEGQNVTLSCEQNLNHDAMYWYRQDPGQGLRLIYYSQIVNDFQKGDIAEGYSVSREKKESFPLTVTSAQKNPTAFYLCASSDPGGKGNQPQHFGDGTRLSIL.

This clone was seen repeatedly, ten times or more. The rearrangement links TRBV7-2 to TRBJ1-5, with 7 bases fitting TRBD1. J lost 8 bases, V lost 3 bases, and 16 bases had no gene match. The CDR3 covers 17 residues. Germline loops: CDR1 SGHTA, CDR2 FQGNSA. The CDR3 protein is CASSLRFRGQSREPQHF. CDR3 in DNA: TGTGCCAGCAGCTTGAGGTTTAGGGGGCAGTCAAGGGAGCCCCAGCATTTT.

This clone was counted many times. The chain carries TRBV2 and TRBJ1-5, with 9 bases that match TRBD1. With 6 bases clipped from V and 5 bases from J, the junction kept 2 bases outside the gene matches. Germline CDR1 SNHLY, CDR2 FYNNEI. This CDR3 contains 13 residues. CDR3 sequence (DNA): TGTGCCAGCAGCCGGGACAGGGATCAGCCCCAGCATTTT. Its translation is CASSRDRDQPQHF.

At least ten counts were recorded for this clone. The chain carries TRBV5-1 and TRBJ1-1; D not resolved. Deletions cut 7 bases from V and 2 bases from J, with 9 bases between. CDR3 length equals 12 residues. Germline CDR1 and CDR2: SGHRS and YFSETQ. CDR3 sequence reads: CASGLYNTEAFF. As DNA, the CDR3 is TGCGCCAGCGGGCTTTACAACACTGAAGCTTTCTTT.

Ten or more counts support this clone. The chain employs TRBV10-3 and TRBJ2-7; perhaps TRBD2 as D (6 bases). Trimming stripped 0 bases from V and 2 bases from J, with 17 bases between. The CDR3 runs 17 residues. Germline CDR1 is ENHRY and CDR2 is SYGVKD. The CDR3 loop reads CAISESTAREPTYEQYF. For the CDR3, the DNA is TGTGCCATCAGTGAGTCTACCGCCCGGGAGCCTACCTACGAGCAGTACTTC.

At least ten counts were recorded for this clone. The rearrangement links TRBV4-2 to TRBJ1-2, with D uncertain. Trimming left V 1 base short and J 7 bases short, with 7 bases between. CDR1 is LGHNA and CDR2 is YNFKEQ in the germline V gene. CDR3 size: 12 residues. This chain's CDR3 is CASSQGDFGYTF. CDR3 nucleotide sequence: TGTGCCAGCAGCCAAGGCGACTTTGGCTACACCTTC.

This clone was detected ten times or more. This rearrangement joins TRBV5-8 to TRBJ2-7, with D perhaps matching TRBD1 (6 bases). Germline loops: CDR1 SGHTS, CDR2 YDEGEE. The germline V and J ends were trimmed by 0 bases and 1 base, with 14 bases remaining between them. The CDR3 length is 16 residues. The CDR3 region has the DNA TGTGCCAGCAGCTTGGGTGGGGGCTCTTTTTCCTACGAGCAGTACTTC. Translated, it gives CASSLGGGSFSYEQYF.

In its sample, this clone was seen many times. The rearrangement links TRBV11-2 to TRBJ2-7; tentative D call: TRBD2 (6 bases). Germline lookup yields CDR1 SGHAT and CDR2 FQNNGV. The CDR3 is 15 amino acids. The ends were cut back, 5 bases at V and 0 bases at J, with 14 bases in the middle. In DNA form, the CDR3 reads TGTGCCAGCAGCCCCTTCCCCGGGAGCTCCTACGAGCAGTACTTC. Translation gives CASSPFPGSSYEQYF.

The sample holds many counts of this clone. CDR3 region: CASSSGSAPLHF. DNA of the CDR3: TGTGCCAGCAGTTCCGGGTCGGCACCCCTCCACTTT. The chain combines TRBV27 with TRBJ1-6, with D unresolved. The V end lost 4 bases, the J end lost 11 bases, and 9 bases lay between the germline ends. Germline V gene data show CDR1 as MNHEY and CDR2 as SMNVEV (reference sequence). The length of the CDR3 is 12 residues.

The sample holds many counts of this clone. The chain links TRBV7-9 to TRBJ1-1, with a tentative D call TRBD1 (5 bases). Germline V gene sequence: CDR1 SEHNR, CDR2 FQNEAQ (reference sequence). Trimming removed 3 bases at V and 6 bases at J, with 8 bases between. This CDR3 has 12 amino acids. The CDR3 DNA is TGTGCCAGCAGCTTTGGGGGGTCTGAAGCTTTCTTT. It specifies CASSFGGSEAFF.

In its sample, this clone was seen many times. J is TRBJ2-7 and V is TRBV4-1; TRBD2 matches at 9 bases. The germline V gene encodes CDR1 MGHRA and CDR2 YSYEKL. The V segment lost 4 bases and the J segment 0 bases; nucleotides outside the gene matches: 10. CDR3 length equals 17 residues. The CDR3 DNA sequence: TGCGCCAGCAGCCCTCCCCCCTCTAGCGGGGCCTCCTACGAGCAGTACTTC. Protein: CASSPPPSSGASYEQYF.